These T cell receptor beta chains were read from a single sample in a study of vaccination and CD4 T cells after COVID-19. These receptors' targets are unknown. TCRdb redid the calling of the PCR reads with MiXCR, one entry per CDR3 protein. The sample has 7,500 or so distinct CDR3 sequences; approximately 49% are singletons. Sequencing was done on a sample of CD4+ T cells from blood, cultured in vitro. Source of these receptors: a human donor in good health. The CDR3 runs from the conserved cysteine through the conserved F or W. D genes are given only for firm matches. Rows may omit the clone size; those that give it use once, few, many or a size class.

>.|TRBJ2-7|TRBV7-7|.
TGTGCCAGCAGCTTAGATGGGGGGTCAGGGTACGACGAGCAGTACTTC
CASSLDGGSGYDEQYF
>TRBD2|TRBJ2-1|TRBV11-3|.
TGTGCCAGCAGCCCGGGGGGGCCAGGTGAGCAGTTCTTC
CASSPGGPGEQFF
>TRBD1|TRBJ1-3|TRBV20-1|.
TGCAGTGCCAGAAGACAGGGGGGGAACGGAAACACCATATATTTT
CSARRQGGNGNTIYF
>TRBD1|TRBJ1-2|TRBV6-5|.
TGTGCCAGCAGTTCCCTCGGACAGGAACTCTATGGCTACACCTTC
CASSSLGQELYGYTF
>TRBD1|TRBJ1-1|TRBV6-5|once
TGTGCCAGCAGTTACTTCCGGACAGGAAGAACTGAAGCTTTCTTT
CASSYFRTGRTEAFF
>.|TRBJ1-2|TRBV19|.
TGTGCCAGTAGTACCTCGAAGGACTATGGCTACACCTTC
CASSTSKDYGYTF
>.|TRBJ1-2|TRBV19|few
TGTGCCAGTGCCGTTTTGGAGGGTCACTACACCTTC
CASAVLEGHYTF
>TRBD1|TRBJ1-1|TRBV6-1|.
TGTGCCAGCAGACGGACAGGGCTGAACACTGAAGCTTTCTTT
CASRRTGLNTEAFF
>TRBD1|TRBJ1-6|TRBV7-9|.
TGTGCCAGCAGGTTAGGGAGGGGGCTTGGCTCGGATTCACCCCTCCACTTT
CASRLGRGLGSDSPLHF
>.|TRBJ1-5|TRBV20-1|.
TGCAGTGCTCGAGAGGGGGGGGGCAATCAGCCCCAGCATTTT
CSAREGGGNQPQHF
>TRBD1|TRBJ1-6|TRBV20-1|.
TGCAGTGCCCGGACAGGAGGCGCCCTGCGGGATAATTCACTCCTCCACTTT
CSARTGGALRDNSLLHF
>.|TRBJ2-1|TRBV24-1|.
TGTGCCACGCGTGACGGTCTTGGTGAGCAGTTCTTC
CATRDGLGEQFF
>.|TRBJ2-7|TRBV7-9|few
TGTGCCAGCAGCACTTCCTACGAGCAGTACTTC
CASSTSYEQYF
>.|TRBJ2-6|TRBV28|.
TGTGCCAGCCTACCTGCAGGCCCACGTGGGGGTCTGTCTGGGGCCAACGTCCTGACTTTC
CASLPAGPRGGLSGANVLTF
>TRBD1|TRBJ2-1|TRBV6-5|.
TGTGCCAGCAGTTCACGCCCCGGGACAGAGACAACCAATGAGCAGTTCTTC
CASSSRPGTETTNEQFF
>.|TRBJ1-5|TRBV20-1|.
TGCAGTGGGGGGCGGAATCAGCCCCAGCATTTT
CSGGRNQPQHF
>TRBD1|TRBJ1-2|TRBV6-1|few
TGTGCCAGCAGGGGGACAGGGGGCGGCTACACCTTC
CASRGTGGGYTF
>TRBD1|TRBJ1-5|TRBV27|few
TGTGCCAGCAGCTCCGGGACAGGGGGTTTTATTGGCAATCAGCCCCAGCATTTT
CASSSGTGGFIGNQPQHF
>TRBD1|TRBJ1-1|TRBV6-1|.
TGTGCCAGCAGGGAACAGGGGAAAGCTTTCTTT
CASREQGKAFF
>TRBD2|TRBJ2-1|TRBV6-2/TRBV6-3|.
TGTGCCAGCAGAGGACTAGCGGGGAGCTCCTACAATGAGCAGTTCTTC
CASRGLAGSSYNEQFF
>.|TRBJ2-2|TRBV29-1|once
TGCAGCGCAAGGGTCCAGGCCGGGGAGCTGTTTTTT
CSARVQAGELFF
>.|TRBJ1-2|TRBV30|few
TGTGCCTGGAGTGTACAGGGCACTCACGGCTACACCTTC
CAWSVQGTHGYTF
>TRBD1|TRBJ1-2|TRBV20-1|.
TGCAGTGCTAACTTACCGGGACAGGGGGCTGGTGGCTACACCTTC
CSANLPGQGAGGYTF
>TRBD2|TRBJ2-7|TRBV7-8|.
TGTGCCAGCAGCTTATCCCCCTCTAGCGGGAAGTACGAGCAGTACTTC
CASSLSPSSGKYEQYF
>.|TRBJ1-6|TRBV27|.
TGTGCCAGCAAGAGCGGGGTCTCTTATAATTCACCCCTCCACTTT
CASKSGVSYNSPLHF
>.|TRBJ1-1|TRBV4-2|.
TGTGCCAGCAGCCAAGAGACAGCAAACACTGAAGCTTTCTTT
CASSQETANTEAFF
>.|TRBJ1-1|TRBV5-4|few
TGTGCCAGCAGCTTGGCTGGGGTATTGGACACTGAAGCTTTCTTT
CASSLAGVLDTEAFF
>TRBD2|TRBJ2-5|TRBV30|.
TGTGCCTGGAGTCGTGTGGGACTAGCGGGGCGAGAGACCCAGTACTTC
CAWSRVGLAGRETQYF
>.|TRBJ1-2|TRBV20-1|.
TGCAGTGCCCCCGGGCTCCCCTGGGGCTACACCTTC
CSAPGLPWGYTF
>.|TRBJ1-6|TRBV10-2|.
TGCGCCAGCACACACGACTCCATTAATTCACCCCTCCACTTT
CASTHDSINSPLHF